These 31 T cell receptor beta chains originate from one sample sequenced in a study of blood T cells in healthy people across ages. Sample-barcoded 5' priming and a J-beta primer mix drove a second PCR of roughly 7 to 11 cycles. Each CDR3 protein is one row after TCRdb ran MiXCR on the 5' RACE reads. Of hundreds of thousands of distinct CDR3 sequences listed, 44% were seen once; the top ten hold approximately 19%. Input material: blood. These receptor sequences come from a man aged 60 to 69 in good health.

A word on this clonotype: A junction boundary mismatches the germline segment, possibly from a read error. The chain is built from TRBV10-3 and TRBJ1-5; D is possibly TRBD1 (5 bases). The CDR3 extends over 14 amino acids. CDR1 and CDR2 (germline): ENHRY, SYGVKD. The CDR3 reads CAISDGGGNQPQHF. CDR3 DNA: TGTGCCATAAGTGACGGGGGAGGCAATCAGCCCCAGCATTTT.

The V call is TRBV5-1, the J call TRBJ2-6; D is perhaps TRBD1 (6 bases). The V end lost 2 bases, the J end lost 2 bases, and 11 bases lay between the germline ends. The CDR3 runs to 16 residues. Germline CDR1 reads SGHRS; CDR2 reads YFSETQ. The CDR3 sequence is CASSLNREAGANVLTF. In DNA, the CDR3 is TGCGCCAGCAGCTTAAACAGGGAAGCTGGGGCCAACGTCCTGACTTTC.

This clonotype was counted only a few times. This chain links TRBV27 with TRBJ2-2; D not resolved. V lost 9 bases, J lost 0 bases, and 2 bases lay in between. The CDR3 runs 11 residues. The germline V gene has CDR1 MNHEY and CDR2 SMNVEV (reference sequence). The CDR3 sequence is CASANTGELFF. The CDR3 DNA follows: TGTGCCAGTGCGAACACCGGGGAGCTGTTTTTT.

The chain employs TRBV12-3 or TRBV12-4 and TRBJ1-6; no reliable D call. This CDR3 contains 14 residues. With 2 bases removed from V and 5 bases from J, the gap between germline ends came to 7 bases. The CDR3 sequence is CASSLMGNNSPLHF. Written as DNA, the CDR3 is TGTGCCAGCAGTTTAATGGGAAATAATTCACCCCTCCACTTT.

This clonotype was detected a few times. The rearrangement uses TRBV4-1 and TRBJ1-2; maybe TRBD1 (6 bases). The germline CDR1 and CDR2 sequences are MGHRA and YSYEKL. V lost 0 bases and J lost 1, with 15 bases in between. The CDR3 spans 17 residues. This CDR3 reads CASSQDVRGGLNYGYTF. The CDR3 region has the DNA TGCGCCAGCAGCCAAGATGTTCGGGGGGGGCTTAACTATGGCTACACCTTC.

The CDR3 is CASSPAPGRDTEAFF. In DNA, the CDR3 is TGTGCCAGCAGCCCCGCTCCAGGGAGGGACACTGAAGCTTTCTTT. The V gene is TRBV7-2, the J gene TRBJ1-1; tentatively, D is TRBD1 (5 bases). Trimming removed 5 bases from V and 3 bases from J, with 16 bases in between. The CDR3 contains 15 residues. Germline-derived CDR1 and CDR2 are SGHTA and FQGNSA.

J is TRBJ1-6 and V is TRBV7-9; no reliable D call. CDR3 length: 14 amino acids. In germline, CDR1 is SEHNR, CDR2 FQNEAQ (reference sequence). With 4 bases removed from V and 13 bases from J, the gap between germline ends came to 17 bases. The CDR3: CASSSWTMGRPLHF. As DNA, the CDR3 is TGTGCCAGCAGCTCGTGGACCATGGGGAGGCCCCTCCACTTT. Full variable domain (outside the CDR3, taken from reference TRBV7-9 and TRBJ1-6): DTGVSQNPRHKITKRGQNVTFRCDPISEHNRLYWYRQTLGQGPEFLTYFQNEAQLEKSRLLSDRFSAERPKGSFSTLEIQRTEQGDSAMYLCASSSWTMGRPLHFGNGTRLTVT.

The chain employs TRBV6-2 or TRBV6-3 and TRBJ2-4, with D hard to call. The germline V gene encodes CDR1 MNHEY and CDR2 SVGEGT. The V end lost 10 bases, the J end lost 0 bases, and 16 bases lay between the germline ends. The CDR3 runs 15 residues. In nucleotides, the CDR3 is TGTGCCACCTCAAGGGTACAGCTAGCCAAAAACATTCAGTACTTC. As protein: CATSRVQLAKNIQYF.

The chain combines TRBV6-2 or TRBV6-3 with TRBJ2-5; D may be TRBD2 (5 bases). Germline V gene sequence: CDR1 MNHEY, CDR2 SVGEGT. V lost 4 bases and J lost 5, with 17 bases in between. The CDR3 extends over 15 amino acids. CDR3 in DNA: TGTGCCAGCAGTTCCCTCAAAACTAGAAGCGAGACCCAGTACTTC. This sequence encodes CASSSLKTRSETQYF.

In regard to this clonotype: A read error may be the cause here, since a much bigger clone is one base away. This rearrangement joins TRBV29-1 to TRBJ2-7, with D unresolved. The V end lost 6 bases, the J end lost 6 bases, and 15 bases lay between the germline ends. This CDR3 has 12 residues. CDR1 is SQVTM and CDR2 is ANQGSEA in the germline V gene. The CDR3 is CSVKNSVAEQYF. As DNA, the CDR3 is TGCAGCGTGAAAAATTCGGTAGCCGAGCAGTACTTC.

This chain connects TRBV7-2 to TRBJ2-3, with a tentative D call TRBD2 (6 bases). The germline V gene encodes CDR1 SGHTA and CDR2 FQGNSA. V was shortened by 6 bases and J by 6 bases, with 10 bases between the two germline ends. The CDR3 totals 12 residues. This CDR3 is CASSQLADTQYF. The CDR3 DNA reads as TGTGCCAGCAGTCAACTAGCTGATACGCAGTATTTT.

The V and J genes are TRBV2 and TRBJ2-1; tentative D call: TRBD2 (6 bases). V shed 4 bases and J shed 4 bases, with 14 bases lying between them. Germline-derived CDR1 and CDR2 are SNHLY and FYNNEI. The CDR3 spans 15 residues. CDR3 in DNA: TGTGCCAGCAGTGTGCGGGACCCCGGGTACAATGAGCAGTTCTTC. It encodes CASSVRDPGYNEQFF.

The CDR3 is CAWSGRRGLGSGYTF. The DNA of the CDR3 is TGTGCCTGGAGCGGACGTAGGGGGTTGGGGTCTGGCTACACCTTC. V gene TRBV30 combines with J gene TRBJ1-2, with a tentative D call TRBD1 (6 bases). With 3 bases removed from V and 7 bases from J, the gap between germline ends came to 21 bases. CDR1 is GTSNPN, CDR2 SVGIG, per germline (reference sequence). There are 15 residues in the CDR3.

The V gene is TRBV6-2 or TRBV6-3, the J gene TRBJ1-2; D not resolved. V was cut by 4 bases and J by 4 bases, with 10 bases left in between. This CDR3 comprises 13 residues. Germline values: CDR1 MNHEY, CDR2 SVGEGT. CDR3 residues: CASSSGHRYGYTF. In DNA, the CDR3 is TGTGCCAGCAGTTCGGGCCACCGCTATGGCTACACCTTC.

The rearrangement uses TRBV5-5 and TRBJ2-7, with TRBD1 matching 7 bases. Losses at the gene ends were 2 bases for V and 2 bases for J; bases not matched to a gene: 10. The CDR3 length is 16 residues. From germline, CDR1 is SGHKS and CDR2 YYEKEE (reference sequence). The CDR3 loop is CASSLRYGQEAYEQYF. CDR3 coding DNA: TGTGCCAGCAGCTTAAGGTACGGACAGGAAGCCTACGAGCAGTACTTC.

This clonotype came up many times. The chain recombines TRBV20-1 with TRBJ2-1, with D maybe TRBD2 (5 bases). The CDR3 spans 14 residues. Trimming shortened V by 1 base and J by 0 bases, and 7 bases separated the two germline ends. The germline CDR1 and CDR2 sequences are DFQATT and SNEGSKA (reference sequence). The CDR3: CSARVGSSYNEQFF. The CDR3 region has the DNA TGCAGTGCTAGAGTGGGGAGCTCCTACAATGAGCAGTTCTTC.

This clonotype occurred a few times. The chain carries TRBV14 and TRBJ2-7; D gene unclear. Trimming shortened V by 0 bases and J by 1 base, and 10 bases separated the two germline ends. CDR1 is SGHDN and CDR2 is FVKESK in the germline V gene. The CDR3 is made up of 15 amino acids. CDR3 in DNA: TGTGCCAGCAGCCAAGATTCCACTTCGTCCTACGAGCAGTACTTC. It is translated as CASSQDSTSSYEQYF.

The rearrangement uses TRBV29-1 and TRBJ2-1; possible D gene TRBD2, 7 bases. Per the germline V gene, CDR1 is SQVTM and CDR2 is ANQGSEA. Trimming took off 4 bases at V and 2 bases at J, with 15 bases between the two ends. CDR3 size: 15 residues. In DNA, the CDR3 is TGCAGCGTTGTAGGGGGGAGGGACCCCTACAATGAGCAGTTCTTC. This translates into CSVVGGRDPYNEQFF.

This clonotype showed up just a few times. The chain employs TRBV6-2 or TRBV6-3 and TRBJ2-4; 11 bases are a match to TRBD2. V gave up 7 bases and J gave up 13 bases; unmatched junction bases: 15. Germline V CDR1 and CDR2: MNHEY, SVGEGT. There are 15 residues in the CDR3. CDR3 region: CASTQTSGVRGSQYF. DNA of the CDR3: TGTGCCAGCACCCAGACTAGCGGGGTACGAGGATCCCAGTACTTC.

The V and J genes are TRBV7-2 and TRBJ1-5; 7 nucleotides match TRBD1. CDR1 and CDR2 from the germline V gene are SGHTA and FQGNSA. Trimming at V came to 5 bases and at J to 7 bases, leaving 11 bases not matched to a gene. CDR3 length equals 15 residues. This chain's CDR3 is CASSRQGLTHQPQHF. The CDR3 DNA reads TGTGCCAGCAGCCGACAGGGATTGACCCACCAGCCCCAGCATTTT.

The gene calls are TRBV4-1 and TRBJ2-7; D is uncertain. Trimming pared 3 bases from V and 4 bases from J, leaving 10 bases between. The germline CDR1 and CDR2 sequences are MGHRA and YSYEKL. The CDR3 length is 13 residues. CDR3 coding DNA: TGCGCCAGCAGCCACGTGCTTAGATACGAGCAGTACTTC. Amino acids: CASSHVLRYEQYF.

The V call is TRBV2, the J call TRBJ2-3; no reliable D call. The V end lost 5 bases, the J end lost 7 bases, and 10 bases lay between the germline ends. Germline lookup yields CDR1 SNHLY and CDR2 FYNNEI. CDR3 size: 12 residues. The CDR3 reads CASSQELYTQYF. In DNA form, the CDR3 reads TGTGCCAGCAGTCAGGAATTGTATACGCAGTATTTT.

This clonotype was picked up a small number of times. The genes are TRBV7-2 and TRBJ2-1; D possibly uses TRBD1 or TRBD2 (6 bases each). Germline V CDR1 and CDR2: SGHTA, FQGNSA. The CDR3 loop spans 16 amino acids. The ends were cut back, 1 base at V and 5 bases at J, with 15 bases in the middle. The CDR3 protein is CASSLEGVRGDNEQFF. The CDR3 DNA reads TGTGCCAGCAGCTTAGAGGGGGTGCGGGGAGACAATGAGCAGTTCTTC.

The rearrangement joins TRBV5-1 to TRBJ2-3; perhaps TRBD2 as D (6 bases). The ends were cut back, 0 bases at V and 0 bases at J, with 14 bases in the middle. Per germline, CDR1 SGHRS and CDR2 YFSETQ. The CDR3 sequence is 17 residues long. This chain's CDR3 is CASSLGQTSTSTDTQYF. The CDR3 DNA reads TGCGCCAGCAGCTTGGGCCAGACTAGTACTAGCACAGATACGCAGTATTTT.

The sample holds many counts of this clonotype. V is TRBV20-1 and J is TRBJ2-1, with D perhaps assigned TRBD1 or TRBD2 (6 bases each). V lost 1 base and J 8 bases, leaving 18 bases between the germline ends. The CDR3 is 15 residues long. Germline V CDR1 and CDR2: DFQATT, SNEGSKA (reference sequence). CDR3 protein: CSARAFGRGLDEQFF. CDR3 nucleotides: TGCAGTGCTAGAGCCTTCGGCCGGGGGCTTGATGAGCAGTTCTTC.

This clonotype was picked up one time. The chain is built from TRBV7-8 and TRBJ1-1; 8 nucleotides line up with TRBD1. Germline V lookup: CDR1 SGHVS, CDR2 FQNEAQ. The CDR3 runs to 14 residues. Trimming at V came to 6 bases and at J to 6 bases, leaving 9 bases not matched to a gene. The CDR3 DNA sequence: TGTGCCAGCAGTTTGGACAGGGCGGCTCCTGAAGCTTTCTTT. It translates to CASSLDRAAPEAFF.

V usage is TRBV15 and J usage is TRBJ1-5, with a tentative D call TRBD1 (5 bases). Per the germline V gene, CDR1 is LNHNV and CDR2 is YYDKDF (reference sequence). This CDR3 region has 16 residues. With 2 bases removed from V and 2 bases from J, the gap between germline ends came to 13 bases. CDR3 sequence: CATSRTWGGGNQPQHF. CDR3 sequence (DNA): TGTGCCACCAGCAGAACGTGGGGGGGAGGCAATCAGCCCCAGCATTTT.

This clonotype was detected only a few times. The chain recombines TRBV20-1 with TRBJ2-1; either TRBD1 or TRBD2 may fit D (7 bases each). Trimming took 4 bases from V and 8 from J, leaving 24 bases between them. This CDR3 has 16 amino acids. Germline values: CDR1 DFQATT, CDR2 SNEGSKA (reference sequence). The CDR3: CSATGGPGTTLDEQFF. Written as DNA, the CDR3 is TGCAGTGCTACAGGGGGACCCGGGACTACCTTGGATGAGCAGTTCTTC.

The sample holds a few counts of this clonotype. The V call is TRBV7-2, the J call TRBJ2-7, with D maybe TRBD1 (6 bases). The germline CDR1 and CDR2 sequences are SGHTA and FQGNSA. This CDR3 has 15 amino acids. Trimming removed 3 bases from V and 5 bases from J, with 17 bases in between. The CDR3 nucleotides are TGTGCCAGCAGCTTCGTCTGGCAGGGGATCGACGAGCAGTACTTC. Residues: CASSFVWQGIDEQYF.

J is TRBJ2-1 and V is TRBV27; tentatively, D is TRBD1 or TRBD2 (5 bases each). The better agreement between TRBJ2-7 and the DNA end casts doubt on the J call. The germline CDR1 and CDR2 sequences are MNHEY and SMNVEV (reference sequence). The CDR3 totals 16 residues. CDR3 residues: CASTQGMGDSYNEQYF. CDR3 coding DNA: TGTGCCAGCACTCAAGGAATGGGGGATTCCTACAATGAGCAGTACTTC.

The CDR3 sequence: CASSFTGVPSYEQYF. CDR3 DNA: TGTGCCAGCAGCTTCACCGGGGTTCCATCCTACGAGCAGTACTTC. The chain links TRBV7-9 to TRBJ2-7; TRBD2 might be the D (5 bases). The V and J ends lost 3 bases and 1 base respectively, with 13 bases between them. This CDR3 comprises 15 residues. Germline CDR1 and CDR2: SEHNR and FQNEAQ (reference sequence).